Sequencing of this T cell receptor (beta chain) was carried out in a study of cytomegalovirus exposure and HLA in healthy donors. On this clone: Antigen specificity is unknown.

Each donor was nominally healthy when sampled (though unrecorded immune exposures were likely). The PCR used 60 Vbeta and 13 Jbeta primers. Study processing details: There were 80 million or so unique TCR beta chains by a later count, and 10 million to 12 million of them were shared. Produced via immunoSEQ multiplex PCR; TCRdb's table is partial and in-frame only. V and J calls and clone size come straight from that table; D and trimming were deduced from the DNA. The sample holds fewer than 70,000 clones, just under 85% seen once. Findings and caveats of the study: V- and J-gene trimming in TCR beta was tied to a missense DCLRE1C variant by an analysis performed later. Productive status was seen about 87% or about 30% of the time for most TCR beta V segments in an earlier analysis.

The germline V gene has CDR1 GTSNPN and CDR2 SVGIG (reference sequence). V trimming: 0 bases; J trimming: 4 bases; junction bases outside the gene matches: 5. This CDR3 is built from 14 residues. The V and J genes are TRBV30 and TRBJ1-1; TRBD1 aligns across 7 bases. This receptor was obtained from a man aged 35 to 55 in good health and CMV-seronegative. Sequenced input: PBMCs. The CDR3 loop is CAWSVRGGGTEAFF. The DNA for the CDR3 is TGTGCCTGGAGTGTAAGAGGGGGCGGCACTGAAGCTTTCTTT.